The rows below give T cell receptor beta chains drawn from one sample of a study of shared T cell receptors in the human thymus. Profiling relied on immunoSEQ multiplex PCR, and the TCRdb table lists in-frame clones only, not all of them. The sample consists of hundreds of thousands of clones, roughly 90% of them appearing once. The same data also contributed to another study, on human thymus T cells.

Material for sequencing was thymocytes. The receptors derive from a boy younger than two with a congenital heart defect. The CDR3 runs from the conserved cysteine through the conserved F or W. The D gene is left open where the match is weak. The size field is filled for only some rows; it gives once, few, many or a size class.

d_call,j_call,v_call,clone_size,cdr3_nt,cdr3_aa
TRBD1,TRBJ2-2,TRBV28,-,TGTGCCAGCACCCACCCGGGACAGCCCACCGGGGAGCTGTTTTTT,CASTHPGQPTGELFF
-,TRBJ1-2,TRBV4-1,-,TGCGCCAGCAGCCAAGATTTAAACAGGTACCCCCCACTATATGGCTACACCTTC,CASSQDLNRYPPLYGYTF
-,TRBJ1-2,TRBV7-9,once,TGTGCCAGCAGCTTAGGGGGGGGCCAGTCCTATTATGGCTACACCTTC,CASSLGGGQSYYGYTF
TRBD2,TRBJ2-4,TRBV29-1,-,TGCAGCGTTGAGTGGGGGGGGAAAAACATTCAGTACTTC,CSVEWGGKNIQYF
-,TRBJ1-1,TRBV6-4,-,TGTGCCAGCAGCCGTCTTGACAGGCGGCCGCAAGCTTTCTTT,CASSRLDRRPQAFF
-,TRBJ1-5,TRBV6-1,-,TGTGCCAGCAGACATAAGCGGGGAAGGGGTCAGCCCCAGCATTTT,CASRHKRGRGQPQHF
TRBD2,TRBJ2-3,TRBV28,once,TGTGCCAGCAGTTTAGGGCTAGCGGGGGAGGGGCCAGATACGCAGTATTTT,CASSLGLAGEGPDTQYF
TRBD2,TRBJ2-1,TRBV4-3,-,TGCGCCAGCAGTCCAGCGGGAACCGATGAGCAGTTCTTC,CASSPAGTDEQFF
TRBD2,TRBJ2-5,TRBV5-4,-,TGTGCCAGCAGCTTCGGATCCGCGGGAGGGCCGGGGACCCAGTACTTC,CASSFGSAGGPGTQYF
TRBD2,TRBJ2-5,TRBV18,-,TGTGCCAGCTCACAACCACTAGCGGGAGCGAAGGAGACCCAGTACTTC,CASSQPLAGAKETQYF
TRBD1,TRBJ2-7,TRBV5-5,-,TGTGCCAGCAGCCCGAGGGGGCGCAGGTCCTACGAGCAGTACTTC,CASSPRGRRSYEQYF
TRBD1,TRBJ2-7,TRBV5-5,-,TGTGCCAGCAGCTTCCGGGACAGGAGCTCCTACGAGCAGTACTTC,CASSFRDRSSYEQYF
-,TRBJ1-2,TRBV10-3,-,TGTGCCATCCACCTCGGGAGGGAAGATGGCTACACCTTC,CAIHLGREDGYTF
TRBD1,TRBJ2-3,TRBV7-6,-,TGTGCCAGCAGCTTGACCGGGGACAGCCCGTTGTTCATGAATACGCAGTATTTT,CASSLTGDSPLFMNTQYF
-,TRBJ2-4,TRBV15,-,TGTGCCACCAGCAGAGAGCGGCGGGTCAGACTAGCCAAAAACATTCAGTACTTC,CATSRERRVRLAKNIQYF
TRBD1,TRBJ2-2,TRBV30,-,TGTGCCTGGAGTGTTCCCCAGGGGGACCCCCTGGGGGCCGGGGAGCTGTTTTTT,CAWSVPQGDPLGAGELFF
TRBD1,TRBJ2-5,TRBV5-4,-,TGTGCCAGCAGCTTGGACAGGGGCCAAGAGACCCAGTACTTC,CASSLDRGQETQYF
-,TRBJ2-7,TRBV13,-,TGTGCCAGCAGCTTAGGGAGGAAAGACTCCCTTAACGAGCAGTACTTC,CASSLGRKDSLNEQYF
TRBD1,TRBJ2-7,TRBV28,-,TGTGCCAGCAGTCTCGGGACAGGGGGCTACGAGCAGTACTTC,CASSLGTGGYEQYF
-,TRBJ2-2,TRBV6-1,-,TGTGCCAGCAGTGAATGGAGGGAACCCACCGGGGAGCTGTTTTTT,CASSEWREPTGELFF
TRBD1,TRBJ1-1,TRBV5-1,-,TGCGCCAGCAGCCTTCCAGGGGGCGGTAGGAACACTGAAGCTTTCTTT,CASSLPGGGRNTEAFF
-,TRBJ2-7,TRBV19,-,TGTGCCAGTAGTTCGGCTAGCCCCTTCTACGAGCAGTACTTC,CASSSASPFYEQYF
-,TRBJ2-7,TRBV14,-,TGTGCCAGCAGCCAAGAGGCGACGGGACTGGGCCCCCACGAGCAGTACTTC,CASSQEATGLGPHEQYF
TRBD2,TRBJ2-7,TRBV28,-,TGTGCCAGCAACTCCTCGGCGGAGCGGGAACCGACCTACGAGCAGTACTTC,CASNSSAEREPTYEQYF
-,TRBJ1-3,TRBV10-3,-,TGTGCCATCAGCTTTAAACAGGGACGGCACTCTGGAAACACCATATATTTT,CAISFKQGRHSGNTIYF
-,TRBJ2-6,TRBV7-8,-,TGTGCCAGCAGCGGGGGCTCCGGGGCCAACGTCCTGACTTTC,CASSGGSGANVLTF
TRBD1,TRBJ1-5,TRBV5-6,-,TGTGCCAGCAGCCCAGGGACAGGGGTCAATCAGCCCCAGCATTTT,CASSPGTGVNQPQHF
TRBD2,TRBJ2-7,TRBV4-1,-,TGCGCCAGCAGCCAAAGCGGGAGCCCATCCTACGAGCAGTACTTC,CASSQSGSPSYEQYF
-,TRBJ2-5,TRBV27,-,TGTGCCAGCAGCCCAGGGTACTCGGGACGGGAGTGGGAGACCCAGTACTTC,CASSPGYSGREWETQYF